These 6 T cell receptor beta chains originate from one sample sequenced in a study of T-cell reconstitution after alpha-beta-depleted transplantation in children. A TCRbeta library incorporating unique molecular identifiers was prepared. TCRdb independently ran MiXCR on the PCR reads; one entry per CDR3 protein. Of about 58,000 distinct CDR3 sequences listed, around 40% are singletons. The material sequenced was PBMCs, mostly from graft donor cells, taken 360 days after TCRalphabeta/CD19-depleted stem cell transplant. These receptors were collected from a male patient under 18 who had a stem cell transplant for acute lymphoblastic leukemia, so the T cells may come from the graft donor.

This sequence joins TRBV29-1 and TRBJ2-3; no reliable D call. Germline-derived CDR1 and CDR2 are SQVTM and ANQGSEA. This CDR3 has 13 residues. V shed 0 bases and J shed 2 bases, with 6 bases lying between them. The chain's CDR3 is CSVEDLYTDTQYF. The CDR3 DNA reads as TGCAGCGTTGAAGATCTTTACACAGATACGCAGTATTTT.

In its sample, this clonotype was seen many times. This chain links TRBV24-1 with TRBJ2-3; 7 nucleotides align to TRBD2. Unmatched junction bases numbered 5, after V lost 0 bases and J lost 0 bases. From germline, CDR1 is KGHDR and CDR2 SFDVKD. The CDR3 is 17 amino acids. The CDR3 loop is CATSDLSGASSTDTQYF. The DNA for the CDR3 is TGTGCCACCAGTGATTTGAGCGGGGCATCTAGCACAGATACGCAGTATTTT.

The chain recombines TRBV29-1 with TRBJ1-3; D is unresolved. CDR1 and CDR2 from the germline V gene are SQVTM and ANQGSEA. Trimming took 0 bases from V and 4 from J, leaving 10 bases between them. This CDR3 contains 14 residues. CDR3 region: CSVEDPHVGNTIYF. The CDR3 DNA reads TGCAGCGTTGAAGATCCTCACGTCGGAAACACCATATATTTT.

This chain links TRBV7-2 with TRBJ2-3; the D is unclear. The CDR3 consists of 14 residues. Germline CDR1 and CDR2: SGHTA and FQGNSA. Trimming took off 6 bases at V and 4 bases at J, with 14 bases between the two ends. The CDR3 reads CASSPPGWADTQYF. CDR3 bases: TGTGCCAGCAGTCCCCCGGGTTGGGCAGATACGCAGTATTTT.

Here the CDR3 DNA reads TGTGCCAGCAGTGAGGGCCAGGGCAATCAGCCCCAGCATTTT. Translation: CASSEGQGNQPQHF. The chain has TRBV9 and TRBJ1-5; D remains unclear. The V and J ends lost 5 bases and 2 bases respectively, with 11 bases between them. The germline V gene has CDR1 SGDLS and CDR2 YYNGEE. CDR3 length equals 14 residues.

The chain has TRBV5-5 and TRBJ2-2; 16 nucleotides agree with TRBD2. The junction had 5 bases not matched to a gene; V was cut back by 4 bases and J by 5 bases. CDR1 is SGHKS, CDR2 YYEKEE, per germline (reference sequence). The CDR3 totals 17 residues. Written as DNA, the CDR3 is TGTGCCAGCAGCAAGGGGACTAGCGGGAGGGGGACCGGGGAGCTGTTTTTT. It yields the protein CASSKGTSGRGTGELFF.